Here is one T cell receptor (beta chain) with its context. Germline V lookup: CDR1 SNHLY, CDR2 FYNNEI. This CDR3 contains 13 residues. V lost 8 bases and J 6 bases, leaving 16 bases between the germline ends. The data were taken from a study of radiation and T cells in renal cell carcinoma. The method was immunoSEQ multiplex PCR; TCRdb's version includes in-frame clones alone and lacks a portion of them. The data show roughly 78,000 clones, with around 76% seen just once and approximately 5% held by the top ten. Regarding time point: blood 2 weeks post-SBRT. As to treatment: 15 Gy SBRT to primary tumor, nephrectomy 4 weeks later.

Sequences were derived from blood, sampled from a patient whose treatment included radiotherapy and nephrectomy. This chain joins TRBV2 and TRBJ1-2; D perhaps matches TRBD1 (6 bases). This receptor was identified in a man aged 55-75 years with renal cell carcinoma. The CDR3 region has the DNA TGTGCCAGCGATGGGGGCCGGGGGGATGGCTACACCTTC. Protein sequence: CASDGGRGDGYTF.